This T cell receptor beta chain came from a study of blood T cell repertoires in COVID-19 (dated by TCRdb to 2020 to 2021). About the investigation overall: Collaborator samples came from the United States, Italy and Spain and covered acute and convalescent phases of COVID-19. Deeply sampled blood TCRbeta repertoires from subjects exposed to, actively infected with, or recovered from COVID-19 were included in the dataset. The material from the prospective study consisted of cDNA or gDNA derived from T cells, B-cell-depleted T cells, or PBMCs. A freely available public database, intended as a resource for researchers studying the immune response to SARS-CoV-2, is where the repertoires were released. Samples were obtained from the ongoing ImmuneRACE study (first 160 participants) and from about 1,300 subjects provided by 6 global collaborators. Sample metadata almost always included a de-identified subject ID, COVID-19 status, age in years and sex. Where available, HLA class I and class II types were obtained from metadata supplied by the sample provider rather than from assay-based typing.

On the study overall, not on this receptor specifically: How much clinical and demographic metadata was included differed by source and by participant, and the metadata was provided uncurated.

TCRbeta CDR3 regions were amplified from genomic DNA using the immunoSEQ Assay, a bias-controlled multiplex PCR. Per the source publication's procedure: Nucleated cell counts per sample were estimated from amplification of reference gene primers within the assay. Sequence reads were collapsed and filtered to measure the absolute abundance of every unique TCRbeta CDR3 rearrangement. For each sample, productive Simpson clonality was calculated by taking the square root of Simpson's diversity index across productive rearrangements. The clones in this table, taken by TCRdb from immuneACCESS, are in-frame only. Not every clone is retained; where verified, under half of the shortfall comes from an unresolved V gene, and the cause of the rest is unknown. V and J calls and clone size are given by that table; D and trimming were obtained from the DNA. The sample includes 400,000 or so clones, with around 90% observed a single time. 0.55% to 0.75% of the sample comes from the top ten.

Trimming accounts for 6 bases at V and 5 bases at J, while the number of junction bases matched to no gene is 8. CDR1 and CDR2 are read off the germline V gene (reference sequence) as GTSNPN and SVGIG. The CDR3 covers 15 residues, taking in both the cysteine and the phenylalanine. Only the CDR3 part of the read is kept: 45 bases, read in frame from the first base. In the prospective study, participants were about 18 to 95 years old, resided in fewer than 25 geographic areas of the United States, and were enrolled through a virtual design. In the prospective study, cohorts were assigned on the basis of participant-reported clinical history obtained from a screening survey and a study questionnaire. ImmuneRACE Cohort 3 recovered participants were defined by two consecutive negative NP/OP PCR tests, healthcare professional clearance, or symptom resolution. In the prospective study, whole blood, serum and a nasopharyngeal or oropharyngeal swab were collected from each participant by mobile phlebotomists. Additional blood draws and questionnaires over a 2-month period could optionally be provided by prospective study participants. Prospective study blood samples were shipped either frozen or at room temperature before DNA extraction.

Concerning this clone: The antigen this receptor binds is unknown. The input lacks base qualities; no much larger clone sits a single base away.

Sequenced: PBMCs or T cells enriched from blood (not recorded which). Recombination joined TRBV30 with TRBJ2-5, and 14 junctional nucleotides match TRBD2. The receptor was derived from a man in his late teens or twenties who had recovered from COVID-19. The DNA is as follows: TGTGCCTGCCCGGGGACTAGCGGGAGCGGTGAGACCCAGTACTTC. This sequence encodes CACPGTSGSGETQYF.